This entry lists 9 T cell receptor beta chains sequenced from one sample in a study of shared clonotypes between healthy human individuals. The protocol was immunoSEQ multiplex PCR, while the TCRdb copy is restricted to in-frame clones and leaves out a portion. Seen here are about 1.1 million clones, roughly 77% observed once, and the top ten hold over 0.8%. Sequencing was performed on memory CD4+ T cells from PBMCs. Specified subset: CD45RA-negative fraction. These receptors were taken from a man aged 18 to 29 in good health. Some clones in this sample may be carry-over from other donors' samples.

This chain connects TRBV2 to TRBJ1-1; perhaps TRBD1 as D (6 bases). Germline CDR1 and CDR2: SNHLY and FYNNEI. Deletions cut 3 bases from V and 3 bases from J, with 11 bases between. This CDR3 comprises 14 residues. The CDR3 region is CASSDLGADTEAFF. The CDR3 bases are TGTGCCAGCAGTGATTTGGGGGCGGACACTGAAGCTTTCTTT. Full variable domain (missing parts from reference TRBV2 and TRBJ1-1): EPEVTQTPSHQVTQMGQEVILRCVPISNHLYFYWYRQILGQKVEFLVSFYNNEISEKSEIFDDQFSVERPDGSNFTLKIRSTKLEDSAMYFCASSDLGADTEAFFGQGTRLTVV.

V usage is TRBV5-1 and J usage is TRBJ1-1; TRBD1 agrees at 7 bases. Losses at the gene ends were 4 bases for V and 1 base for J; bases not matched to a gene: 7. From germline, CDR1 is SGHRS and CDR2 YFSETQ. The length of the CDR3 is 15 residues. The CDR3 protein is CASSGQGEENTEAFF. CDR3 in DNA: TGCGCCAGCAGCGGGCAGGGGGAGGAGAACACTGAAGCTTTCTTT. The full variable domain, completed using reference TRBV5-1 and TRBJ1-1, is KAGVTQTPRYLIKTRGQQVTLSCSPISGHRSVSWYQQTPGQGLQFLFEYFSETQRNKGNFPGRFSGRQFSNSRSEMNVSTLELGDSALYLCASSGQGEENTEAFFGQGTRLTVV.

Concerning this clone itself: A single base is all that separates this from a far larger clone, so a read error is likely. The J gene is TRBJ1-1, the V gene TRBV11-3; possible D gene TRBD1, 5 bases. CDR3 length equals 13 residues. Germline assignment: CDR1 SGHNT and CDR2 YENEEA. Trimming pared 5 bases from V and 1 base from J, leaving 8 bases between. The chain's CDR3 is CASSHGQNTEAFF. CDR3 DNA: TGTGCCAGCAGCCACGGACAGAACACTGAAGCTTTCTTT.

This chain uses TRBV15 with TRBJ1-1; a weak D match, TRBD1 (5 bases). The CDR3 extends over 10 amino acids. V lost 11 bases, J lost 1 base, and 5 bases lay in between. The germline V gene encodes CDR1 LNHNV and CDR2 YYDKDF (reference sequence). The CDR3 DNA follows: TGTGCCGGGGGGAACACTGAAGCTTTCTTT. Encoded protein: CAGGNTEAFF.

V is TRBV15 and J is TRBJ1-5; 7 bases are shared with TRBD1. There are 17 residues in the CDR3. Germline CDR1 and CDR2: LNHNV and YYDKDF (reference sequence). With 3 bases clipped from V and 2 bases from J, the junction kept 10 bases outside the gene matches. The CDR3: CATSRDRQGGGNQPQHF. Here the CDR3 DNA reads TGTGCCACCAGCAGGGACAGACAGGGAGGGGGCAATCAGCCCCAGCATTTT.

This clone was found a few times. The chain recombines TRBV2 with TRBJ2-7; D is possibly TRBD1 or TRBD2 (5 bases each). V was trimmed by 6 bases and J by 7 bases, leaving 25 bases between them. CDR3 length equals 16 residues. CDR1 SNHLY and CDR2 FYNNEI come from the germline V gene. DNA of the CDR3: TGTGCCAGCAGCGAAAGGGGAGTACCCCCCACGACAGAGCAGTACTTC. This translates into CASSERGVPPTTEQYF.

The J gene is TRBJ2-1, the V gene TRBV27, with D tentatively TRBD2 (6 bases). The CDR3 length is 15 residues. Germline loops: CDR1 MNHEY, CDR2 SMNVEV (reference sequence). Trimming took 4 bases from V and 5 from J, leaving 15 bases between them. This CDR3 reads CASSSLAKPDNEQFF. CDR3 DNA sequence: TGTGCCAGCAGTTCCCTAGCGAAGCCTGACAATGAGCAGTTCTTC.

The sample holds a few counts of this clone. The chain carries TRBV28 and TRBJ1-4; unclear D gene. Trimming took 5 bases from V and 7 from J, leaving 20 bases between them. The CDR3 spans 16 residues. The germline V gene encodes CDR1 MDHEN and CDR2 SYDVKM. CDR3 residues: CASSPRLGKGSEKLFF. The CDR3 DNA sequence: TGTGCCAGCAGTCCACGCCTGGGGAAGGGCAGTGAAAAACTGTTTTTT. The whole variable domain, filled in from reference TRBV28 and TRBJ1-4, reads DVKVTQSSRYLVKRTGEKVFLECVQDMDHENMFWYRQDPGLGLRLIYFSYDVKMKEKGDIPEGYSVSREKKERFSLILESASTNQTSMYLCASSPRLGKGSEKLFFGSGTQLSVL.

This clone showed up just a few times. The chain recombines TRBV19 with TRBJ2-5; 8 nucleotides match TRBD2. The CDR3 sequence is 16 residues long. The V and J ends lost 5 bases and 5 bases, in that order; junction bases with no gene match: 13. Germline V lookup: CDR1 LNHDA, CDR2 SQIVND (reference sequence). The CDR3 spells CASSPVVAGFWETQYF. CDR3 nucleotide sequence: TGTGCCAGTAGTCCCGTGGTAGCGGGATTTTGGGAGACCCAGTACTTC.